What follows describes a single T cell receptor (beta chain). The V and J ends lost 4 bases and 0 bases, in that order; junction bases with no gene match: 7. Germline V gene lookup returns CDR1 SGHNT and CDR2 YYREEE (reference sequence). There are 16 residues in the CDR3. This sample was taken from a study of blood T cell repertoires in COVID-19. Sequencing was performed with immunoSEQ multiplex PCR; in TCRdb, only in-frame clones are kept and a portion is missing. The sample yields more than 250,000 clones, approximately 87% seen once. The source is a man aged 60-69 years who had recovered from COVID-19. V usage is TRBV5-4 and J usage is TRBJ2-3; 8 bases align to TRBD2. The sequenced sample consisted of peripheral blood. As DNA, the CDR3 is TGTGCCAGCAGCGAAGCCGGGACTAGAAGCACAGATACGCAGTATTTT. This codes for CASSEAGTRSTDTQYF.